The clone carrying this T cell receptor beta chain is medium-sized in the sample. Its target is unknown. Reverse transcription used around 500 ng RNA and constant-region primers for alpha and beta. Using multiplexing indices, alpha and beta chain libraries were generated apart by chain-specific third strand synthesis. In TCRdb, the 5' RACE reads were re-called with MiXCR into one record per CDR3 protein. This table holds 18,000 or so distinct CDR3 sequences, approximately 8.3% found once. Germline V gene data show CDR1 as DFQATT and CDR2 as SNEGSKA (reference sequence). With 0 bases removed from V and 5 bases from J, the gap between germline ends came to 11 bases. CDR3 length equals 14 residues. This sample is drawn from a study of HIV-infected patients and healthy controls. Whole-study results and caveats: CMV-associated CDR3s mostly grew nonsignificantly during therapy, while HIV-associated CDR3s declined significantly. The seeming recovery of the Gini index after therapy in HIV-infected patients vanished in size-matched data.

Whole blood was used without fractionation, so all unsorted peripheral T cells were included. Source material: blood. The gene calls are TRBV20-1 and TRBJ1-5; D is uncertain. This TCR came from an adult in good health. CDR3 DNA: TGCAGTGCTAGAGAGGTGGCAGGAGATCAGCCCCAGCATTTT. It codes for CSAREVAGDQPQHF.